The 32 T cell receptor beta chains listed next were all sequenced from one sample in a study of monozygotic twins with cystic fibrosis. Using immunoSEQ multiplex PCR, the repertoire was profiled, and TCRdb retains in-frame clones only, with some absent. The sample gives just over 14,000 clones, approximately 85% of which show up once; around 1.1% is in the top ten. The sample taken for sequencing was blood. The receptor source for this set is a boy younger than 18 with cystic fibrosis.

The J gene is TRBJ1-2, the V gene TRBV7-9; D unresolved. There are 14 residues in the CDR3. The germline V gene has CDR1 SEHNR and CDR2 FQNEAQ (reference sequence). The V end was cut by 7 bases, the J end by 0 bases, with 12 bases between. As DNA, the CDR3 is TGTGCCAGCATCCTATACGGGGCTAACTATGGCTACACCTTC. Its protein product is CASILYGANYGYTF.

This rearrangement joins TRBV7-9 to TRBJ2-1; 8 nucleotides agree with TRBD2. The V gene end was trimmed by 6 bases and the J gene end by 4 bases; junction bases not matched to a gene: 11. This CDR3 is built from 16 residues. CDR1 and CDR2 from the germline V gene are SEHNR and FQNEAQ (reference sequence). CDR3 sequence (DNA): TGTGCCAGCAGTCCCCCCAGCGGGAGACTATACAATGAGCAGTTCTTC. It encodes CASSPPSGRLYNEQFF.

The rearrangement links TRBV5-6 to TRBJ1-1; 9 nucleotides align to TRBD1. CDR1 is SGHDT and CDR2 is YYEEEE in the germline V gene. The CDR3 contains 16 residues. V lost 4 bases, J lost 3 bases, and 10 bases stayed unmatched. CDR3 nucleotide sequence: TGTGCCAGCAGCCCACGGACAGGGGAATATGACACTGAAGCTTTCTTT. Translation gives CASSPRTGEYDTEAFF.

This sequence joins TRBV2 and TRBJ2-7; D perhaps matches TRBD2 (5 bases). V dropped 3 bases and J dropped 0 bases, with 15 bases sitting between them. The CDR3 runs to 16 residues. Germline CDR1 is SNHLY and CDR2 is FYNNEI. The CDR3 sequence: CASSDWSGVTSYEQYF. The CDR3 DNA follows: TGTGCCAGCAGTGATTGGTCCGGGGTTACCTCCTACGAGCAGTACTTC.

This rearrangement joins TRBV7-9 to TRBJ1-4, with D possibly matching TRBD1 (6 bases). Trimming took off 4 bases at V and 8 bases at J, with 14 bases between the two ends. Germline V gives CDR1 SEHNR, CDR2 FQNEAQ (reference sequence). This CDR3 has 14 amino acids. Written as DNA, the CDR3 is TGTGCCAGCAGCTCATTAGGGGGGCGAGAAAAACTGTTTTTT. Translating it yields CASSSLGGREKLFF.

J is TRBJ1-1 and V is TRBV6-5; TRBD1 matches at 10 bases. Trimming took 2 bases from V and 3 from J; bases not matched to a gene: 3. CDR1 and CDR2 from the germline V gene are MNHEY and SVGAGI. The CDR3 runs 15 residues. The CDR3 is CASSYRDRGHTEAFF. The CDR3 DNA reads TGTGCCAGCAGTTACCGGGACAGGGGCCACACTGAAGCTTTCTTT.

V is TRBV7-8 and J is TRBJ1-1, with 8 bases lining up with TRBD1. The CDR3 is 15 amino acids. The V gene end was trimmed by 1 base and the J gene end by 1 base; junction bases not matched to a gene: 2. Germline V CDR1 and CDR2: SGHVS, FQNEAQ. This CDR3 is CASSLEGTGNTEAFF. Here the CDR3 DNA reads TGTGCCAGCAGCTTAGAAGGGACAGGGAACACTGAAGCTTTCTTT.

The chain carries TRBV18 and TRBJ1-4, with 7 bases lining up with TRBD1. The CDR3 consists of 15 residues. V was pared by 5 bases and J by 3 bases, with 6 bases of the junction left unmatched. Germline V CDR1 and CDR2: KGHSH, LQKENI. CDR3 region: CASSIGQAANEKLFF. The CDR3 DNA follows: TGTGCCAGCTCAATCGGACAGGCTGCTAATGAAAAACTGTTTTTT.

The CDR3 loop reads CASSRYRVGPGETQYF. The CDR3 nucleotides read TGTGCCAGCAGCCGATACCGAGTAGGGCCCGGGGAGACCCAGTACTTC. The chain recombines TRBV27 with TRBJ2-5; no reliable D call. Trimming removed 6 bases at V and 5 bases at J, with 22 bases between. Per germline, CDR1 MNHEY and CDR2 SMNVEV (reference sequence). There are 16 residues in the CDR3.

The chain couples TRBV5-1 to TRBJ2-5, with D possibly TRBD2 on 6 matching bases. The germline V gene encodes CDR1 SGHRS and CDR2 YFSETQ. V gave up 4 bases and J gave up 2 bases, with 12 bases separating them. This CDR3 is 14 amino acids long. The CDR3 here is CASSAGTPQETQYF. CDR3 DNA: TGCGCCAGCAGCGCCGGGACTCCACAAGAGACCCAGTACTTC.

Comments on this clone: An end of the junction does not agree with germline; a read error may underlie this. The V call is TRBV11-2, the J call TRBJ2-7; 7 positions match TRBD1. The CDR3 is 14 amino acids. CDR1 and CDR2 (germline): SGHAT, FQNNGV. DNA of the CDR3: TGTGCCAGCAGCCTAGACAGGGTTTACTACGAGCAGTACTTC. This codes for CASSLDRVYYEQYF. Using reference TRBV11-2 and TRBJ2-7 for the parts outside the CDR3, the full variable domain is EAGVAQSPRYKIIEKRQSVAFWCNPISGHATLYWYQQILGQGPKLLIQFQNNGVVDDSQLPKDRFSAERLKGVDSTLKIQPAKLEDSAVYLCASSLDRVYYEQYFGPGTRLTVT.

The rearrangement links TRBV2 to TRBJ2-6; 7 positions agree with TRBD1. This CDR3 spans 15 amino acids. In germline, CDR1 is SNHLY, CDR2 FYNNEI. The V and J ends lost 7 bases and 0 bases, in that order; junction bases with no gene match: 3. The CDR3 region is CASKTGDSGANVLTF. In nucleotides, the CDR3 is TGTGCCAGCAAAACAGGGGACTCTGGGGCCAACGTCCTGACTTTC. The full variable domain, rest sourced from reference TRBV2 and TRBJ2-6, is EPEVTQTPSHQVTQMGQEVILRCVPISNHLYFYWYRQILGQKVEFLVSFYNNEISEKSEIFDDQFSVERPDGSNFTLKIRSTKLEDSAMYFCASKTGDSGANVLTFGAGSRLTVL.

The chain couples TRBV19 to TRBJ1-5; TRBD1 matches at 7 bases. This CDR3 is 17 amino acids long. The V gene's germline CDR1 is LNHDA and CDR2 SQIVND (reference sequence). With V trimmed by 3 bases and J by 1 base, 9 bases remained unmatched. Here the CDR3 reads CASSILFGTASNQPQHF. In DNA, the CDR3 is TGTGCCAGTAGTATTCTTTTCGGGACAGCCAGCAATCAGCCCCAGCATTTT. Full variable domain (outside the CDR3, taken from reference TRBV19 and TRBJ1-5): DGGITQSPKYLFRKEGQNVTLSCEQNLNHDAMYWYRQDPGQGLRLIYYSQIVNDFQKGDIAEGYSVSREKKESFPLTVTSAQKNPTAFYLCASSILFGTASNQPQHFGDGTRLSIL.

A single count supports this clone. The chain is built from TRBV30 and TRBJ2-1; the match to TRBD2 covers 8 bases. This CDR3 region has 14 residues. Germline CDR1 and CDR2: GTSNPN and SVGIG (reference sequence). With V trimmed by 4 bases and J by 0 bases, 2 bases remained unmatched. CDR3 nucleotide sequence: TGTGCCTGGAAACTAGCGGCCTCCTACAATGAGCAGTTCTTC. Residues: CAWKLAASYNEQFF.

This chain links TRBV5-8 with TRBJ2-3; weak D call: TRBD2 (6 bases). CDR1 SGHTS and CDR2 YDEGEE come from the germline V gene. V was shortened by 7 bases and J by 2 bases, with 17 bases between the two germline ends. The CDR3 runs 15 residues. CDR3 residues: CASCTTRGFTDTQYF. DNA for the CDR3: TGTGCCAGCTGTACGACTAGAGGTTTCACAGATACGCAGTATTTT. Using reference TRBV5-8 and TRBJ2-3 for the parts outside the CDR3, the full variable domain is EAGVTQSPTHLIKTRGQQATLRCSPISGHTSVYWYQQALGLGLQFLLWYDEGEERNRGNFPPRFSGRQFPNYSSELNVNALELEDSALYLCASCTTRGFTDTQYFGPGTRLTVL.

The chain recombines TRBV10-1 with TRBJ1-1, with no clear D. This CDR3 contains 15 residues. Per germline, CDR1 WNHNN and CDR2 SYGVQD (reference sequence). With 0 bases removed from V and 0 bases from J, the gap between germline ends came to 8 bases. CDR3 in amino acids: CASSESMGMNTEAFF. The CDR3 DNA is TGCGCCAGCAGTGAGTCTATGGGGATGAACACTGAAGCTTTCTTT.

The genes are TRBV4-2 and TRBJ2-1, with TRBD2 as a possible D gene (6 bases). Trimming removed 0 bases at V and 8 bases at J, with 17 bases between. The length of the CDR3 is 16 residues. Germline assignment: CDR1 LGHNA and CDR2 YNFKEQ. CDR3 in DNA: TGTGCCAGCAGCCAAGAGGACTACCTAGAGTGGTATGAGCAGTTCTTC. It specifies CASSQEDYLEWYEQFF.

CDR3 sequence (DNA): TGTGCCAGCTCACTTGGGACAGGTACCTACGAGCAGTACTTC. This sequence encodes CASSLGTGTYEQYF. The chain couples TRBV18 to TRBJ2-7; 8 nucleotides line up with TRBD1. Germline loops: CDR1 KGHSH, CDR2 LQKENI. This CDR3 spans 14 amino acids. Trimming took 4 bases from V and 2 from J; bases not matched to a gene: 4.

This sequence joins TRBV11-2 and TRBJ2-7, with no clear D. V shed 0 bases and J shed 0 bases, with 9 bases lying between them. The CDR3 has 15 amino acids. The germline V gene encodes CDR1 SGHAT and CDR2 FQNNGV. CDR3 DNA: TGTGCCAGCAGCTTAGATAAGGGCATCTCCTACGAGCAGTACTTC. It encodes CASSLDKGISYEQYF.

The V call is TRBV6-1, the J call TRBJ2-5; D unresolved. Between the trimmed V and J ends, which lost 0 bases and 4 bases, there was a span of 9 bases. The CDR3 has 14 residues. Germline CDR1 MNHNS, CDR2 SASEGT. CDR3 sequence reads: CASSEATRRETQYF. Here the CDR3 DNA reads TGTGCCAGCAGTGAAGCGACGCGCAGAGAGACCCAGTACTTC.

This clone was observed a single time. This chain links TRBV7-8 with TRBJ2-1, with TRBD2 matching 9 bases. Germline CDR1 and CDR2: SGHVS and FQNEAQ. This CDR3 is built from 16 residues. Trimming cost V 4 bases and J 2 bases; bases outside gene matches: 6. The CDR3 sequence is CASSYGLATAYNEQFF. The CDR3 region has the DNA TGTGCCAGCAGCTATGGACTAGCGACTGCCTACAATGAGCAGTTCTTC. Combining the CDR3 with reference TRBV7-8 and TRBJ2-1 gives the whole variable domain GAGVSQSPRYKVAKRGQDVALRCDPISGHVSLFWYQQALGQGPEFLTYFQNEAQLDKSGLPSDRFFAERPEGSVSTLKIQRTQQEDSAVYLCASSYGLATAYNEQFFGPGTRLTVL.

The rearrangement uses TRBV19 and TRBJ1-2, with D perhaps matching TRBD1 (5 bases). The CDR3 is 15 amino acids. The V gene's germline CDR1 is LNHDA and CDR2 SQIVND (reference sequence). Between the trimmed V and J ends, which lost 1 base and 4 bases, there was a span of 13 bases. The CDR3 DNA reads TGTGCCAGTAGTATAGGAGGGGCCCTGACCTATGGCTACACCTTC. Translating gives CASSIGGALTYGYTF.

This clone was detected only a few times. V gene TRBV28 combines with J gene TRBJ1-2; no definite D call. The CDR3 runs to 13 residues. V was shortened by 8 bases and J by 6 bases, with 16 bases between the two germline ends. Germline assignment: CDR1 MDHEN and CDR2 SYDVKM. CDR3: CASRMLANNGYTF. The CDR3 coding sequence is TGTGCCAGCCGTATGTTGGCAAACAATGGCTACACCTTC.

The chain recombines TRBV7-3 with TRBJ2-1, with D tentatively TRBD2 (5 bases). The V gene lost 4 bases and the J gene lost 10 bases, with 11 bases spanning the gap. This CDR3 contains 12 residues. Looked up from germline, CDR1 is SGHTA and CDR2 is FQGTGA. CDR3: CASSSRTGEQFF. The CDR3 bases are TGTGCCAGCAGCTCCCGGACTGGGGAGCAGTTCTTC.

The chain combines TRBV18 with TRBJ1-1, with D tentatively TRBD1 (5 bases). Trimming cost V 7 bases and J 0 bases, with 6 bases left between them. The germline gives CDR1 KGHSH, CDR2 LQKENI. The CDR3 is 12 residues long. The CDR3 DNA reads as TGTGCCAGCTGGACACTGAACACTGAAGCTTTCTTT. Its translation is CASWTLNTEAFF.

CDR3 nucleotide sequence: TGTGCCAGCAGGCCGGCGAGGGCTAATGGCTACACCTTC. Encoded protein: CASRPARANGYTF. The chain combines TRBV2 with TRBJ1-2; no definite D call. Germline CDR1 and CDR2: SNHLY and FYNNEI. The V end was cut by 6 bases, the J end by 6 bases, with 14 bases between. This CDR3 spans 13 amino acids. The full variable domain, completed using reference TRBV2 and TRBJ1-2, is EPEVTQTPSHQVTQMGQEVILRCVPISNHLYFYWYRQILGQKVEFLVSFYNNEISEKSEIFDDQFSVERPDGSNFTLKIRSTKLEDSAMYFCASRPARANGYTFGSGTRLTVV.

This chain connects TRBV4-1 to TRBJ2-7; TRBD2 is a possible D gene (6 bases). This CDR3 comprises 17 residues. The germline gives CDR1 MGHRA, CDR2 YSYEKL. V was pared by 3 bases and J by 3 bases, with 21 bases between. The CDR3 loop is CASSQEGSGDGLYEQYF. The CDR3 DNA follows: TGCGCCAGCAGCCAGGAGGGCAGCGGTGACGGACTCTACGAGCAGTACTTC.

The rearrangement joins TRBV9 to TRBJ2-7, with 8 bases matching TRBD1. V gave up 2 bases and J gave up 2 bases; unmatched junction bases: 3. CDR1 is SGDLS, CDR2 YYNGEE, per germline. The CDR3 sequence is 14 residues long. The CDR3 reads CASSVGQGPYEQYF. The CDR3, as DNA: TGTGCCAGCAGCGTCGGACAGGGCCCCTACGAGCAGTACTTC. The variable domain in full, with the rest retrieved from reference TRBV9 and TRBJ2-7, is DSGVTQTPKHLITATGQRVTLRCSPRSGDLSVYWYQQSLDQGLQFLIQYYNGEERAKGNILERFSAQQFPDLHSELNLSSLELGDSALYFCASSVGQGPYEQYFGPGTRLTVT.

V is TRBV5-6 and J is TRBJ2-2; D is unclear. The CDR3 contains 16 residues. Trimming removed 5 bases from V and 0 bases from J, with 14 bases in between. Germline CDR1 SGHDT, CDR2 YYEEEE. In DNA form, the CDR3 reads TGTGCCAGCAGGGGAAGTTCAGCCCCGAACACCGGGGAGCTGTTTTTT. It yields the protein CASRGSSAPNTGELFF.

V usage is TRBV6-5 and J usage is TRBJ2-6, with a weak D call TRBD1 (5 bases). V gave up 2 bases and J gave up 4 bases, with 9 bases separating them. The CDR3 extends over 15 amino acids. CDR1 and CDR2 from the germline V gene are MNHEY and SVGAGI. The CDR3 DNA is TGTGCCAGCAGTTACGGTAGACAGGGGGCCAACGTCCTGACTTTC. This sequence encodes CASSYGRQGANVLTF.

In this sample, this clone turned up once. The rearrangement uses TRBV4-1 and TRBJ2-7; D might be TRBD2 (6 bases). This CDR3 is built from 14 residues. V was clipped by 1 base and J by 5 bases, with 12 bases between them. Germline V gene sequence: CDR1 MGHRA, CDR2 YSYEKL. The CDR3 here is CASSQVRGFNEQYF. CDR3 sequence (DNA): TGCGCCAGCAGCCAAGTACGGGGGTTCAACGAGCAGTACTTC.

This rearrangement joins TRBV28 to TRBJ1-2; 7 bases align to TRBD1. V dropped 4 bases and J dropped 4; count of bases not matched to a gene: 18. Germline V gene lookup returns CDR1 MDHEN and CDR2 SYDVKM. The CDR3 loop spans 18 amino acids. In DNA, the CDR3 is TGTGCCAGCAGTTCCACTTCCCAGGTGGACAGGATTCGCTATGGCTACACCTTC. It specifies CASSSTSQVDRIRYGYTF.